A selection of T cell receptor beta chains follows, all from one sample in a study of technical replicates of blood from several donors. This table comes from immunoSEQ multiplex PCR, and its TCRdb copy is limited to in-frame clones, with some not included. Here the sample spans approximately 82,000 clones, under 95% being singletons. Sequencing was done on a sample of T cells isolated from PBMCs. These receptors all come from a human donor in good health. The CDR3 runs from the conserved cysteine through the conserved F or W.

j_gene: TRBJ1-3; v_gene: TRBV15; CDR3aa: CATSRDSTPSGNTIYF
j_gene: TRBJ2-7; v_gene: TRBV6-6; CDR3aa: CASSYLAGGSYEQYF
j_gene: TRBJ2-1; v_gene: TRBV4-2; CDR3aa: CASRRASQKNEQFF
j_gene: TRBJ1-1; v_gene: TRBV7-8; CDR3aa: CASSLETGYTEAFF
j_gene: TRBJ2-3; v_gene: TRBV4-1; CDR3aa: CASSQFRNGGATDTQYF
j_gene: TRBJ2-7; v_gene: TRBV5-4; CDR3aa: CASSSFSEVHEQYF
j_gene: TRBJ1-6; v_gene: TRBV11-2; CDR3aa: CASRVLKDSINSPLHF
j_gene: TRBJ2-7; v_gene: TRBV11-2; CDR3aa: CASSFGLAGAYEQYF
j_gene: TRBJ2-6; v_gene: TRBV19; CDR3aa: CASSIQFRSSGANVLTF
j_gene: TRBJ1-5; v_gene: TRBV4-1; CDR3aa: CASSQDPDRESFNQPQHF
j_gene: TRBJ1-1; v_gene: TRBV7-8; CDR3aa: CASSPHLRDRRRLNTEAFF
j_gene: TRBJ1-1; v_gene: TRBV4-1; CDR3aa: CASSQVGLNPLNTEAFF
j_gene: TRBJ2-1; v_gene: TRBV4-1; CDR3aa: CASSQELANINEQFF
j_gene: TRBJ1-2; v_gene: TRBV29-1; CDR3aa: CSVQGYPYGYTF
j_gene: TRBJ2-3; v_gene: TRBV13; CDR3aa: CASSPPWPTSGGANTDTQYF
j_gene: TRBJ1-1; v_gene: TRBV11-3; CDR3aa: CASSPRRGNTEAFF
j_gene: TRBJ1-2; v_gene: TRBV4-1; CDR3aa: CASSQGLDYGYTF
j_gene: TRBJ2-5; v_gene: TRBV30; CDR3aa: CAFSAGQGPQETQYF
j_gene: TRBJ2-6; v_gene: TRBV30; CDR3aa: CAWSDGVWANVLTF
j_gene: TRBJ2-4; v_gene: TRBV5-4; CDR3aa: CASSIGLAGGPAENIQYF
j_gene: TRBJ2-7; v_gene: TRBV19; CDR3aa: CASSLAGGQNEQYF
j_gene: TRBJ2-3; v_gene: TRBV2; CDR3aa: CASRVQGSSTDTQYF
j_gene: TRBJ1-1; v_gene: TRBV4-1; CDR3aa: CASSYSRSPNTEAFF
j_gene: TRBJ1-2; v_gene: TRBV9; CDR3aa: CASSEGQGNYGYTF
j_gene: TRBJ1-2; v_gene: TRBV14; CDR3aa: CASSPGQGLFYGYTF
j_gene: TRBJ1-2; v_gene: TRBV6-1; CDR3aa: CASSERFLGHGYTF
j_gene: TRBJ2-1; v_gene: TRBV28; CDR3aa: CASTDPLESGQFF
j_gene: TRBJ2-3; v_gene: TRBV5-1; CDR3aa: CASSLGLTGSTDTQYF
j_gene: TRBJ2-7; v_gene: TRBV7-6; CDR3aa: CASSLDAGERTKQYF
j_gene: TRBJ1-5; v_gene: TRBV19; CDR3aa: CASTGGTVLNQPQHF
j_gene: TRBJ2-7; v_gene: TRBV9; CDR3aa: CASSVDGGGSYEQYF
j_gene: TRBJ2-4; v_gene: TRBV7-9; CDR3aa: CASSFLAKNIQYF
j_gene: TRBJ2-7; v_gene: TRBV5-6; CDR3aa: CASSFSLVRYEQYF
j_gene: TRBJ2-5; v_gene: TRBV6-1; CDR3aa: CASSEGGLGETQYF
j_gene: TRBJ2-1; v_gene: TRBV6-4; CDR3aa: CASSDSTSGSNEQFF
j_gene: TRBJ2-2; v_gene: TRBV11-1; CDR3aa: CASSLRSPGEVTGELFF
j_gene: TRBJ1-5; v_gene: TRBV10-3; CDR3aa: CAISESIVNQPQHF